These T cell receptor beta chains were read from a single sample in a study of blood T cells in healthy people across ages. TCRdb re-derived calls from the 5' RACE reads in MiXCR, one entry per CDR3 protein. The sample lists about 1 million distinct CDR3 sequences, roughly 45% occurring once. Sequencing was carried out using blood. The receptors were gathered from a woman aged 55-69 years in good health. Each CDR3 is given with its conserved first and last residue. The order of the fields is V gene, J gene, CDR3 protein.

v_call: TRBV6-1; j_call: TRBJ2-1; cdr3_aa: CASSDSVGDEQFF
v_call: TRBV7-2; j_call: TRBJ2-1; cdr3_aa: CASSRLGVAVVEEQFF
v_call: TRBV14; j_call: TRBJ2-7; cdr3_aa: CASSQGQASYEQYF
v_call: TRBV6-5; j_call: TRBJ2-7; cdr3_aa: CASSYSKGYEQYF
v_call: TRBV10-3; j_call: TRBJ2-1; cdr3_aa: CAISKDSLTSSYNEQFF
v_call: TRBV4-1; j_call: TRBJ2-7; cdr3_aa: CASTALGTGNTYEQYF
v_call: TRBV7-9; j_call: TRBJ2-3; cdr3_aa: CASSWGLAGADTQYF
v_call: TRBV13; j_call: TRBJ1-2; cdr3_aa: CASSSMDRAVYGYTF
v_call: TRBV29-1; j_call: TRBJ2-3; cdr3_aa: CSGQGDPDTQYF
v_call: TRBV29-1; j_call: TRBJ2-3; cdr3_aa: CSVQAGGGDTQYF
v_call: TRBV27; j_call: TRBJ2-3; cdr3_aa: CASISTTKSTDTQYF
v_call: TRBV27; j_call: TRBJ2-3; cdr3_aa: CASSLEDPITDTQYF
v_call: TRBV6-5; j_call: .; cdr3_aa: CASSYSTPSSSGRRYEQYF
v_call: TRBV19; j_call: TRBJ1-2; cdr3_aa: CASSSGEYGYTF
v_call: TRBV6-4; j_call: TRBJ1-2; cdr3_aa: CASSDSGLEGGYTF
v_call: TRBV9; j_call: TRBJ2-5; cdr3_aa: CASSSGLDQETQYF
v_call: TRBV9; j_call: TRBJ1-4; cdr3_aa: CASSVGGGPVGEKLFF
v_call: TRBV14; j_call: TRBJ2-2; cdr3_aa: CASSHRPGAGELFF
v_call: TRBV15; j_call: TRBJ1-1; cdr3_aa: CATSGEGEEEAFF
v_call: TRBV11-2; j_call: TRBJ2-7; cdr3_aa: CASSLGQGLIYEQYF
v_call: TRBV24-1; j_call: TRBJ2-1; cdr3_aa: CATSRGLGNEQFF
v_call: TRBV2; j_call: TRBJ1-2; cdr3_aa: CASSKEWGTEHYGYTF
v_call: TRBV15; j_call: TRBJ2-3; cdr3_aa: CATTAGQGRPDTQYF
v_call: TRBV7-9; j_call: TRBJ2-7; cdr3_aa: CASSWGQGFPYEQYF
v_call: TRBV27; j_call: .; cdr3_aa: CASSVGGTDEQYF
v_call: TRBV27; j_call: TRBJ1-5; cdr3_aa: CASSLFGTAGNQPQHF
v_call: TRBV9; j_call: TRBJ2-1; cdr3_aa: CASSVVTGTGGDEQFF
v_call: TRBV27; j_call: TRBJ2-7; cdr3_aa: CASSLSGGASEQYF
v_call: TRBV7-9; j_call: .; cdr3_aa: CASSSLTIYEQYF
v_call: TRBV7-9; j_call: TRBJ2-5; cdr3_aa: CASSLRLAGVGETQYF
v_call: TRBV2; j_call: TRBJ2-5; cdr3_aa: CASSDGPYAETQYF
v_call: TRBV5-1; j_call: TRBJ2-7; cdr3_aa: CASSLETSWALDEQYF
v_call: TRBV12-3/TRBV12-4; j_call: TRBJ1-6; cdr3_aa: CASSPGTASPLHF
v_call: TRBV6-5; j_call: TRBJ1-2; cdr3_aa: CASSVTIRGGYTF
v_call: TRBV9; j_call: TRBJ2-7; cdr3_aa: CASSVGIAPYEQYF
v_call: TRBV5-1; j_call: TRBJ2-2; cdr3_aa: CASSLGDRYTGELFF
v_call: TRBV29-1; j_call: .; cdr3_aa: CSVGQVRSEQYF
v_call: TRBV27; j_call: TRBJ2-1; cdr3_aa: CASSTYTTSSYNEQFF
v_call: TRBV12-3/TRBV12-4; j_call: TRBJ2-1; cdr3_aa: CASRSQTGDNEQFF
v_call: TRBV9; j_call: TRBJ2-5; cdr3_aa: CASRGQYQETQYF
v_call: TRBV30; j_call: .; cdr3_aa: CAWKTSGAKYEQYF
v_call: TRBV10-3; j_call: TRBJ1-2; cdr3_aa: CAIWPTGSNYGYTF
v_call: TRBV29-1; j_call: TRBJ1-1; cdr3_aa: CSVEGFTTEAFF
v_call: TRBV27; j_call: TRBJ2-7; cdr3_aa: CASSSTGVRYEQYF
v_call: TRBV20-1; j_call: TRBJ2-7; cdr3_aa: CSATSSVTAYEQYF
v_call: TRBV7-7; j_call: TRBJ2-3; cdr3_aa: CASSLSEVTDTQYF
v_call: TRBV29-1; j_call: TRBJ1-1; cdr3_aa: CSVHGGAEAFF
v_call: TRBV7-9; j_call: TRBJ2-7; cdr3_aa: CASSSGLQGAYEQYF
v_call: TRBV5-5; j_call: .; cdr3_aa: CASSVLTREETQYF
v_call: TRBV20-1; j_call: TRBJ2-3; cdr3_aa: CSASAPSGSLRDTQYF